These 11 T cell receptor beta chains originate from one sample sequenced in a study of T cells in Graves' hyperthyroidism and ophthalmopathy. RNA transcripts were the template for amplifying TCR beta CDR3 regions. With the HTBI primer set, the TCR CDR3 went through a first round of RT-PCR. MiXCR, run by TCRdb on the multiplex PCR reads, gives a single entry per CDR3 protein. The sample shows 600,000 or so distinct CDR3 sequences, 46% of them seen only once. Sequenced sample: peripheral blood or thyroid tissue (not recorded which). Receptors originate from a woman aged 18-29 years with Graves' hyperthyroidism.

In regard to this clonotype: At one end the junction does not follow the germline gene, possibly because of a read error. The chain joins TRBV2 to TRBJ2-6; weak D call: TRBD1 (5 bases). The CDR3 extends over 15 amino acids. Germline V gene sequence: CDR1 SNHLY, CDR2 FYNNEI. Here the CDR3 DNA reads TGTGCCAGCAGTGGGAGCCTCTCTGGGGCCAACGGCCTGACTTTC. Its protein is CASSGSLSGANGLTF.

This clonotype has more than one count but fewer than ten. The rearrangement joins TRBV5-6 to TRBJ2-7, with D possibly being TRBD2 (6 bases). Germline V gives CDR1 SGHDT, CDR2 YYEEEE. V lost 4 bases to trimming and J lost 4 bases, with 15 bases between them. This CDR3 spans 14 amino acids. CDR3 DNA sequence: TGTGCCAGCAGCGCCGGAGGGCCTGGTTACGAGCAGTACTTC. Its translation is CASSAGGPGYEQYF. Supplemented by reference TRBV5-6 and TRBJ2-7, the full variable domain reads DAGVTQSPTHLIKTRGQQVTLRCSPKSGHDTVSWYQQALGQGPQFIFQYYEEEERQRGNFPDRFSGHQFPNYSSELNVNALLLGDSALYLCASSAGGPGYEQYFGPGTRLTVT.

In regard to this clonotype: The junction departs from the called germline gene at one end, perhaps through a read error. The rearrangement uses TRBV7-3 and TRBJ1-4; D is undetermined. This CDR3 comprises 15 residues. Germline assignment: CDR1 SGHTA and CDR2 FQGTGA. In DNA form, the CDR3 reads TGCGCCAGCAGCCGCGGACCAAGAACTAATGAAAAACTGTTTTTT. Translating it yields CASSRGPRTNEKLFF.

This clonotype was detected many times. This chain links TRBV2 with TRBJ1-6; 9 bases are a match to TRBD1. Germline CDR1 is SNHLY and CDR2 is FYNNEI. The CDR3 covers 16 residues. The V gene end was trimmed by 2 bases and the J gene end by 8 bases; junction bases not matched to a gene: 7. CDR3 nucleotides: TGTGCCAGCAGTGAATCTCCGGGACAGGGCCATTCACCCCTCCACTTT. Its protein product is CASSESPGQGHSPLHF.

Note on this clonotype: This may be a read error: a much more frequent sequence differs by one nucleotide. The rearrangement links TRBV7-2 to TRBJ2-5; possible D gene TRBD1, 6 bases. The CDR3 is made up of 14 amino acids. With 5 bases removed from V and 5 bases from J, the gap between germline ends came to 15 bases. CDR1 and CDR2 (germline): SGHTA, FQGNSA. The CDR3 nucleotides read TGTGCCAGCAGCGGTGGGTCAGGGGATGAGACCCAGTACTTC. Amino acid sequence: CASSGGSGDETQYF. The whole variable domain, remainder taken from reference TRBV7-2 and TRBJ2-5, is GAGVSQSPSNKVTEKGKDVELRCDPISGHTALYWYRQSLGQGLEFLIYFQGNSAPDKSGLPSDRFSAERTGGSVSTLTIQRTQQEDSAVYLCASSGGSGDETQYFGPGTRLLVL.

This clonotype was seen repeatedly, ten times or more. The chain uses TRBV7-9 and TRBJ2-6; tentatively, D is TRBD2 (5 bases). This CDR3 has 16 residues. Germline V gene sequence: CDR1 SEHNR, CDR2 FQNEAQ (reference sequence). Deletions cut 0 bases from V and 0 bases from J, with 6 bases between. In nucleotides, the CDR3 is TGTGCCAGCAGCTTAGCGCGGGCCTCTGGGGCCAACGTCCTGACTTTC. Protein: CASSLARASGANVLTF.

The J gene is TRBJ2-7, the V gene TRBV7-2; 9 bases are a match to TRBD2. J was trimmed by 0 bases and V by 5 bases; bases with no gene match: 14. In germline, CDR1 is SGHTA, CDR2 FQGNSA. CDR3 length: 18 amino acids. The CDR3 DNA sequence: TGTGCCAGCAGCCAAGATCTCGGGCTAGCGGGACCCTCCTACGAGCAGTACTTC. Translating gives CASSQDLGLAGPSYEQYF.

The CDR3 region has the DNA TGTGCCACCAGTGAGGCCGGGACAGATACGCAGTATTTT. Translating gives CATSEAGTDTQYF. J is TRBJ2-3 and V is TRBV24-1, with D unclear. The germline gives CDR1 KGHDR, CDR2 SFDVKD. V lost 4 bases and J 3 bases, leaving 7 bases between the germline ends. This CDR3 has 13 residues.

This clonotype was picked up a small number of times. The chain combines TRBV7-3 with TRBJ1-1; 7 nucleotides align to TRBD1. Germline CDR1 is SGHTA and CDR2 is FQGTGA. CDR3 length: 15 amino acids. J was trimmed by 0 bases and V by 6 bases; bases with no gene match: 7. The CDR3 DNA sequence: TGTGCCAGCAGTTACTCCGACAGGGTGAACACTGAAGCTTTCTTT. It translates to CASSYSDRVNTEAFF.

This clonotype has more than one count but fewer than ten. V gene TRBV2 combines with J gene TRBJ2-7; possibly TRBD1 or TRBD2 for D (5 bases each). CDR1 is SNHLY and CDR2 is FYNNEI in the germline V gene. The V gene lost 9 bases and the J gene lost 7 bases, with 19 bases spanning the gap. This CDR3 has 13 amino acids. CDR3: CARAGTSDGEQYF. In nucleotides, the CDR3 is TGTGCCAGGGCCGGGACGAGTGATGGTGAGCAGTACTTC.

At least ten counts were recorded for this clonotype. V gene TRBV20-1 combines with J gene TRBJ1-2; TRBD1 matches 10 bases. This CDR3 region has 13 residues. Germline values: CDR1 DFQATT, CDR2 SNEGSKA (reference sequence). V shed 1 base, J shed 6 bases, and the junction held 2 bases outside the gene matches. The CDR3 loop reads CSARGGQGNGYTF. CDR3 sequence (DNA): TGCAGTGCTAGAGGGGGACAGGGGAATGGCTACACCTTC.